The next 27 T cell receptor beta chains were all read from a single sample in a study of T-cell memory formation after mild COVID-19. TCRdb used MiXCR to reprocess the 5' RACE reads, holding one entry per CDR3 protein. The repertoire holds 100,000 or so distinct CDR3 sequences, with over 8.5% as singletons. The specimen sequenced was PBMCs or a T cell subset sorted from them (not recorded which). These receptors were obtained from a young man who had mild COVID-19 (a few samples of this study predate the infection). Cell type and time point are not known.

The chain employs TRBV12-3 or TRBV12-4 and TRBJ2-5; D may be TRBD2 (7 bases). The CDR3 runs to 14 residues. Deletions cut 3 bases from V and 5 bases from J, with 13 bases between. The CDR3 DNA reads TGTGCCAGCAGTTTCTGGGGGGGCAAGGAGACCCAGTACTTC. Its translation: CASSFWGGKETQYF.

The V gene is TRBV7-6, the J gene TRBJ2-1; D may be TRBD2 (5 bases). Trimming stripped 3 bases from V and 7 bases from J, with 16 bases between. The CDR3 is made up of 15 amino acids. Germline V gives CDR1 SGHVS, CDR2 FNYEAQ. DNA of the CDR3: TGTGCCAGCAGCTTGAATATGGGCGGGCAGAATGAGCAGTTCTTC. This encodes CASSLNMGGQNEQFF.

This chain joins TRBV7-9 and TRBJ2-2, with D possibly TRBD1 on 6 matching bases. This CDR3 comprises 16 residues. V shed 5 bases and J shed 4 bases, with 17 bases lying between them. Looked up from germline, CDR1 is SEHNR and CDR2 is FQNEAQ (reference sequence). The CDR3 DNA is TGTGCCAGCAGCGACCCGTTCCAGGGGCTCACCGGGGAGCTGTTTTTT. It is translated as CASSDPFQGLTGELFF.

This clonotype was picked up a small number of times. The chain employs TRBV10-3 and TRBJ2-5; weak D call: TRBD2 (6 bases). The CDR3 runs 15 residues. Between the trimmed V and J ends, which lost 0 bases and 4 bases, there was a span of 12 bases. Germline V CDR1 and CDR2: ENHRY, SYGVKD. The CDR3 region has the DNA TGTGCCATCAGTGAGTCAGCAGGGCGGGGAGAGACCCAGTACTTC. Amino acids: CAISESAGRGETQYF.

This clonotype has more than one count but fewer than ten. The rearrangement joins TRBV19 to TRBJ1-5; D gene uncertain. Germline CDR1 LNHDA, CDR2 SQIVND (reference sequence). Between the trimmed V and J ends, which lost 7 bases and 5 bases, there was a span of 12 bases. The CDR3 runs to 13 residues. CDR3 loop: CASNGKTHQPQHF. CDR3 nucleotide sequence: TGTGCCAGTAATGGGAAAACCCATCAGCCCCAGCATTTT.

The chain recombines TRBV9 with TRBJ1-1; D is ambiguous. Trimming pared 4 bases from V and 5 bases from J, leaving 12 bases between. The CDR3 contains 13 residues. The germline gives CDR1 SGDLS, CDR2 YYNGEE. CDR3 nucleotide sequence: TGTGCCAGCAGCCTATCCTCCTTTACTGAAGCTTTCTTT. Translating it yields CASSLSSFTEAFF.

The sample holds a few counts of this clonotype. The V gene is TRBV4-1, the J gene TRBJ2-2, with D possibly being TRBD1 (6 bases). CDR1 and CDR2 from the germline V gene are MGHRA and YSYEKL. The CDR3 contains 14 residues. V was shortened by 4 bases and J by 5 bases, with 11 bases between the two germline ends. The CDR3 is CASSLNRETGELFF. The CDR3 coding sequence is TGCGCCAGCAGCCTCAACAGGGAAACCGGGGAGCTGTTTTTT.

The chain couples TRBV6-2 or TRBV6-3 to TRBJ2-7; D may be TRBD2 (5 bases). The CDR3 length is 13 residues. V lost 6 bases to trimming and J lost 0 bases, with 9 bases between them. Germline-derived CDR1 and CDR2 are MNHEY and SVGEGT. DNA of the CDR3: TGTGCCAGCAGCGGACTCGGCTCCTACGAGCAGTACGTC. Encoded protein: CASSGLGSYEQYV.

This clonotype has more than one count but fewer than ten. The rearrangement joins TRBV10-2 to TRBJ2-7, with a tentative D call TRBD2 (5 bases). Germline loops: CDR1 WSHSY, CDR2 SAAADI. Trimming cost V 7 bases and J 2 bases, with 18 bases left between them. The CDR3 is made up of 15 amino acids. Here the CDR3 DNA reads TGCGCCAGCATCGGTGAGGGCAGCCGACCCTACGAGCAGTACTTC. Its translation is CASIGEGSRPYEQYF.

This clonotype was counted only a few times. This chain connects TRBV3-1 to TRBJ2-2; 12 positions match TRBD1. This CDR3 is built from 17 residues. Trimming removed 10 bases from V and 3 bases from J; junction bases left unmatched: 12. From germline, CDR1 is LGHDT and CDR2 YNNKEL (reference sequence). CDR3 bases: TGTGCCACCGGGACCGGGACAGGGGGCTATTACACCGGGGAGCTGTTTTTT. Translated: CATGTGTGGYYTGELFF.

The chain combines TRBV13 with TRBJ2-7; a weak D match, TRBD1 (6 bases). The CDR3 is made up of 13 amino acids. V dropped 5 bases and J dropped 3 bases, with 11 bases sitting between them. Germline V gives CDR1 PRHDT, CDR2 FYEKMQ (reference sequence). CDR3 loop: CASSPPRGYEQYF. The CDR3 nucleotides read TGTGCCAGCAGCCCCCCCAGGGGCTACGAGCAGTACTTC.

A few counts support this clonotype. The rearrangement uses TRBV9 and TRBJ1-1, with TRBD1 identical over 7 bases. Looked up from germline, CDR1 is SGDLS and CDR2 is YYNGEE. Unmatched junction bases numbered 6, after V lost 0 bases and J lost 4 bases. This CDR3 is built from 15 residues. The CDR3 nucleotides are TGTGCCAGCAGCGTAGGGGACAGAACATCCACTGAAGCTTTCTTT. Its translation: CASSVGDRTSTEAFF. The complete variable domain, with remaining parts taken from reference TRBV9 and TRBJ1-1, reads DSGVTQTPKHLITATGQRVTLRCSPRSGDLSVYWYQQSLDQGLQFLIQYYNGEERAKGNILERFSAQQFPDLHSELNLSSLELGDSALYFCASSVGDRTSTEAFFGQGTRLTVV.

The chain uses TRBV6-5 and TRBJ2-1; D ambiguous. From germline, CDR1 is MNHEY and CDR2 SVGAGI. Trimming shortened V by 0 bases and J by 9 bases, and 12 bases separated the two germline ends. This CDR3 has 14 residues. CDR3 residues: CASSYSGGRSEQFF. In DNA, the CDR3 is TGTGCCAGCAGTTACTCGGGCGGCCGAAGTGAGCAGTTCTTC.

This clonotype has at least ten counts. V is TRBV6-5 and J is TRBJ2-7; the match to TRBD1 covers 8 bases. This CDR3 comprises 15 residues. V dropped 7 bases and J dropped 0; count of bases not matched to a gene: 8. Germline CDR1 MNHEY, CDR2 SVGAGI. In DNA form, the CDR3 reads TGTGCCAGCACCTATGCAGGGGGCGGCTCCTACGAGCAGTACTTC. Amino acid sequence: CASTYAGGGSYEQYF.

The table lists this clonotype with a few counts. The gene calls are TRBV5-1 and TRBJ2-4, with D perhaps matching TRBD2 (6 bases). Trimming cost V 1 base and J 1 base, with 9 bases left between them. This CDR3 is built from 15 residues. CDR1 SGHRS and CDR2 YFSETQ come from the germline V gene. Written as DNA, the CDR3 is TGCGCCAGCAGCTTGTCAGGGACTGCCAAAAACATTCAGTACTTC. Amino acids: CASSLSGTAKNIQYF.

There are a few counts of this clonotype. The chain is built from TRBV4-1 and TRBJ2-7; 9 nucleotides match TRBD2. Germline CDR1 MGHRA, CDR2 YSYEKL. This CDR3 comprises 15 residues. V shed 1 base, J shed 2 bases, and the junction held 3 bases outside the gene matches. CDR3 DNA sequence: TGCGCCAGCAGCCAAGTTGCGGGGGGGCCCTACGAGCAGTACGTC. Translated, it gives CASSQVAGGPYEQYV.

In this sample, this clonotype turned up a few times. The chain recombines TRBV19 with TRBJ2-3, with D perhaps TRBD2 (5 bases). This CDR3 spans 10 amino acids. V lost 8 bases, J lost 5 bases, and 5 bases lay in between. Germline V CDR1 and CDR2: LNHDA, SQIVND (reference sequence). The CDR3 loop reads CASGGDTQYF. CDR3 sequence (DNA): TGTGCCAGTGGAGGAGATACGCAGTATTTT.

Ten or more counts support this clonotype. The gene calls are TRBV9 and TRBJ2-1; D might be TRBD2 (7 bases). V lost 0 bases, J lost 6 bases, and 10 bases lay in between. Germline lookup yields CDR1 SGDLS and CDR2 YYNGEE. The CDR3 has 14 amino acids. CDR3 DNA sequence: TGTGCCAGCAGCGTAGGGGGGGGCTCCAATGAGCAGTTCTTC. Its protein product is CASSVGGGSNEQFF. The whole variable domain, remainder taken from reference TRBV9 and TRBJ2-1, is DSGVTQTPKHLITATGQRVTLRCSPRSGDLSVYWYQQSLDQGLQFLIQYYNGEERAKGNILERFSAQQFPDLHSELNLSSLELGDSALYFCASSVGGGSNEQFFGPGTRLTVL.

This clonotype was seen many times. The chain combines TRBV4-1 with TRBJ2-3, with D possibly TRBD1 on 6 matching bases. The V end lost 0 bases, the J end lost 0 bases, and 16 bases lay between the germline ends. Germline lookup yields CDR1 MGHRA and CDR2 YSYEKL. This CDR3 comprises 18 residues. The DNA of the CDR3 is TGCGCCAGCAGCCAAGATGAGGGACAACCCGATAGCACAGATACGCAGTATTTT. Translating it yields CASSQDEGQPDSTDTQYF.

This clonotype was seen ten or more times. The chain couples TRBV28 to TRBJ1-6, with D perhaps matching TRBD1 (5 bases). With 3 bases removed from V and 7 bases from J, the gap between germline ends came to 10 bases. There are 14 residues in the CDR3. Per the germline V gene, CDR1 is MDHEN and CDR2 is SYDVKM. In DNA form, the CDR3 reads TGTGCCAGCAGTTTGTCAGGGTCCAATTCACCCCTCCACTTT. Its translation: CASSLSGSNSPLHF.

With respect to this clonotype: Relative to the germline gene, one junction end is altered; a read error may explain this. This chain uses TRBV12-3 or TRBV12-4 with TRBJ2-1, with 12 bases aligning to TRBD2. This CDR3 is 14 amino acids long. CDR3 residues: CDSTQTSGGNEQFF. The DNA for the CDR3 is TGTGACAGCACCCAGACTAGCGGGGGTAATGAGCAGTTCTTC.

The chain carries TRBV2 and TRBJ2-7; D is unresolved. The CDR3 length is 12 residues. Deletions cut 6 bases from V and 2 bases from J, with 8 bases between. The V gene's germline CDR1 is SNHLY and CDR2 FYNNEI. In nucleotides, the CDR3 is TGTGCCAGCAGAGAACCCCCCTACGAGCAGTACTTC. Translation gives CASREPPYEQYF.

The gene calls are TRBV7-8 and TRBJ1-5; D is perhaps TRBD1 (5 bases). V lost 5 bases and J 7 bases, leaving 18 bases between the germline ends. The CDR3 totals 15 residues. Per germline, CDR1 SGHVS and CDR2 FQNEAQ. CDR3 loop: CASSQYRSPGQPQHF. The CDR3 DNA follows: TGTGCCAGCAGCCAATACAGGTCCCCAGGCCAGCCCCAGCATTTT.

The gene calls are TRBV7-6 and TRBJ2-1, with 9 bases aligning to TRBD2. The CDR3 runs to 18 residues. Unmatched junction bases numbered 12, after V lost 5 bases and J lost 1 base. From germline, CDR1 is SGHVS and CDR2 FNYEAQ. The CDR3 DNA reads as TGTGCCAGCAGCACGGGACTAGCAGAGTGGAGATCCTACAATGAGCAGTTCTTC. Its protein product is CASSTGLAEWRSYNEQFF.

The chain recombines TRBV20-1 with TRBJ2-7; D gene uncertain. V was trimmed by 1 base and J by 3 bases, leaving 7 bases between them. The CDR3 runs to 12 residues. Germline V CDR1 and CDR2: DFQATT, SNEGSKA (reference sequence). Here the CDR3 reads CSARAYSYEQYF. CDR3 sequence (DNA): TGCAGTGCTAGAGCATACAGCTACGAGCAGTACTTC.

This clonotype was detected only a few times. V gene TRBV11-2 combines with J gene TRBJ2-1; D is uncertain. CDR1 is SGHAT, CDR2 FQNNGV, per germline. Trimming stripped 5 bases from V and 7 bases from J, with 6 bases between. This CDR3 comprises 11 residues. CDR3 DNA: TGTGCCAGCAGCCCCATTAATGAGCAGTTCTTC. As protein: CASSPINEQFF.

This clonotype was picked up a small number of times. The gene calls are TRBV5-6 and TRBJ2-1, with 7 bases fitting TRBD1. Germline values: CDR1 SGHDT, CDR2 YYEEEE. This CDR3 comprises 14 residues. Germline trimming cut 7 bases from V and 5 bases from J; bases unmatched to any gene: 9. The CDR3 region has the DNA TGTGCCAGCGTACCGCCGGGACAGCACAATGAGCAGTTCTTC. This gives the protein CASVPPGQHNEQFF.